This T cell receptor (beta chain) is drawn from a study of blood T cell repertoires in COVID-19. Study context: COVID-19 samples, acute and convalescent, were from the United States, Italy and Spain. Sources were T cells, B-cell-depleted T cells, or PBMCs; the material itself was cDNA or gDNA.

Allocation to cohorts depended on clinical history reported by the participants. Repertoires were generated with immunoSEQ multiplex PCR, while TCRdb's copy carries only in-frame clones and drops some. The repertoire has approximately 220,000 clones, 85% to 90% of them found once; the top ten carry 3% to 3.5%. Source material: PBMCs or T cells enriched from blood (not recorded which). The TCR was taken from a woman in her late teens or twenties in a cohort exposed to, infected with or recovered from COVID-19 (not recorded which).

The CDR3: CASGLPRSGTEAFF. The CDR3 DNA reads TGTGCTAGTGGTCTGCCCCGGTCGGGCACTGAAGCTTTCTTT. The chain recombines TRBV12-5 with TRBJ1-1; unclear D gene. Trimming stripped 5 bases from V and 4 bases from J, with 14 bases between. The CDR3 has 14 amino acids. Germline lookup yields CDR1 LGHNT and CDR2 FRNRAP.